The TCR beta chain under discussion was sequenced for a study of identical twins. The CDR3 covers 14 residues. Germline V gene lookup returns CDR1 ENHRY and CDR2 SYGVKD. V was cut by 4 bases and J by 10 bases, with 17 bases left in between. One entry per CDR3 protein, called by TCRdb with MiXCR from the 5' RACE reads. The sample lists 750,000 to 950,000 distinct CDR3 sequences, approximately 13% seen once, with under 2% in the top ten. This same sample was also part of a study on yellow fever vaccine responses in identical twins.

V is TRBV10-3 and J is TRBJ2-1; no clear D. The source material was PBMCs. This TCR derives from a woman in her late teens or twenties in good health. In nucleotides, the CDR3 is TGTGCCATCAGTGTCGAGACCGGCGCCAACGAGCAGTTCTTC. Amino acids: CAISVETGANEQFF.